This record covers a single T cell receptor beta chain. Per the original data handling: Estimated nucleated cell counts came from reference gene primer amplification. Generated by immunoSEQ multiplex PCR, the TCRdb table keeps only in-frame clones and is missing some. D and trimming were read from the DNA, whereas the V and J calls and clone size are those reported in that table. The data show over 75,000 clones, roughly four fifths seen once. This specimen comes from a study of blood T cell repertoires in COVID-19. The overall study: Sources were T cells, B-cell-depleted T cells, or PBMCs; the material itself was cDNA or gDNA.

Germline assignment: CDR1 KGHSH and CDR2 LQKENI. The CDR3 is made up of 13 amino acids. V was shortened by 8 bases and J by 7 bases, with 14 bases between the two germline ends. V usage is TRBV18 and J usage is TRBJ1-4, with D possibly being TRBD1 (6 bases). The sequenced sample was peripheral blood. The sequence was collected from a woman of 80 years or more with acute or convalescent COVID-19. The CDR3 sequence is CASQSLQGEKLFF. Written as DNA, the CDR3 is TGTGCCAGCCAAAGTCTACAGGGTGAAAAACTGTTTTTT. The entire variable domain, with the rest obtained from reference TRBV18 and TRBJ1-4, is as follows: NAGVMQNPRHLVRRRGQEARLRCSPMKGHSHVYWYRQLPEEGLKFMVYLQKENIIDESGMPKERFSAEFPKEGPSILRIQQVVRGDSAAYFCASQSLQGEKLFFGSGTQLSVL.